This T cell receptor beta chain is drawn from a study of cytomegalovirus exposure and HLA in healthy donors. Germline CDR1 LGHNA, CDR2 YSLEER. The CDR3 totals 13 residues. The V end was cut by 0 bases, the J end by 3 bases, with 6 bases between. The study ran its PCR with 60 Vbeta and 13 Jbeta primers. Measured with immunoSEQ multiplex PCR; TCRdb has only the in-frame clones, and not every one. Here the sample spans 100,000 to 150,000 clones, 55% to 75% being singletons. The chain carries TRBV4-3 and TRBJ2-7, with D maybe TRBD1 (5 bases). The sample consisted of PBMCs. The receptor comes from a man aged 25 to 40 in good health and CMV-seronegative. CDR3 nucleotides: TGCGCCAGCAGCCAAGACAGGGACTACGAGCAGTACTTC. It encodes CASSQDRDYEQYF.